Following are 23 T cell receptor beta chains from one sample sequenced in a study of regulatory T cells in long-lasting Graves disease. Time point here: newly diagnosed GD, antithyroid drugs for less than 3 months. There was RNA extracted from PBMCs, and the TCR library was made from it. According to the study, TCR beta libraries were built with iRepertoire HTBI primers and CDR3-region Arm-PCR. One entry per CDR3 protein, called by TCRdb with MiXCR from the multiplex PCR reads. This table has 400,000 to 550,000 distinct CDR3 sequences, 16% appearing once. The data also belong to a second study, concerning T cells in Graves' hyperthyroidism and ophthalmopathy.

This material consisted of peripheral blood mononuclear cells (PBMCs), taken at new diagnosis, from a patient treated with antithyroid drugs. These receptors were collected from a woman younger than 30 with Graves disease.

This clonotype appeared a single time. This may come from a read error, since a much larger clone is one base off. V usage is TRBV20-1 and J usage is TRBJ2-5, with TRBD2 matching over 12 bases. Germline values: CDR1 DFQATT, CDR2 SNEGSKA (reference sequence). CDR3 length: 14 residues. The CDR3 DNA follows: TGCAGTGCTTGTCTAGCGGGAGGGGTGGAGACCCAGTGCTTC. Its protein is CSACLAGGVETQCF.

The chain combines TRBV5-1 with TRBJ1-2; perhaps TRBD1 as D (6 bases). Trimming left V 4 bases short and J 3 bases short, with 7 bases between. From germline, CDR1 is SGHRS and CDR2 YFSETQ. CDR3 size: 12 residues. The CDR3 spells CASSRTDYGYTF. The CDR3 DNA follows: TGCGCCAGCAGCCGGACAGACTATGGCTACACCTTC.

This clonotype was seen repeatedly, ten times or more. This chain connects TRBV28 to TRBJ2-2; D gene unclear. V lost 3 bases and J lost 4, with 15 bases in between. The germline V gene has CDR1 MDHEN and CDR2 SYDVKM. The CDR3 contains 16 residues. DNA of the CDR3: TGTGCCAGCAGTTTCGGCTGGCCTGATGGCACCGGGGAGCTGTTTTTT. It translates to CASSFGWPDGTGELFF.

This clonotype came up many times. This chain links TRBV7-8 with TRBJ1-2; D is unresolved. V was shortened by 0 bases and J by 8 bases, with 10 bases between the two germline ends. In germline, CDR1 is SGHVS, CDR2 FQNEAQ. This CDR3 has 13 amino acids. The DNA of the CDR3 is TGTGCCAGCAGCTTAGCGGCAGGCCGCGGCTACACCTTC. It translates to CASSLAAGRGYTF.

The chain links TRBV12-3 or TRBV12-4 to TRBJ2-5; 7 positions agree with TRBD1. Losses at the gene ends were 3 bases for V and 4 bases for J; bases not matched to a gene: 2. The CDR3 spans 13 residues. The CDR3 DNA is TGTGCCAGCAGTTTGGGACAGCGAGAGACCCAGTACTTC. It encodes CASSLGQRETQYF.

This clonotype was seen many times. The chain carries TRBV9 and TRBJ2-7; possible D gene TRBD1, 5 bases. Trimming cost V 0 bases and J 7 bases, with 14 bases left between them. The germline CDR1 and CDR2 sequences are SGDLS and YYNGEE. This CDR3 region has 14 residues. The chain's CDR3 is CASSVEGQGMEQYF. DNA for the CDR3: TGTGCCAGCAGCGTAGAAGGGCAGGGTATGGAGCAGTACTTC. Full variable domain (remainder filled in from reference TRBV9 and TRBJ2-7): DSGVTQTPKHLITATGQRVTLRCSPRSGDLSVYWYQQSLDQGLQFLIQYYNGEERAKGNILERFSAQQFPDLHSELNLSSLELGDSALYFCASSVEGQGMEQYFGPGTRLTVT.

This clonotype was detected only a few times. The rearrangement links TRBV6-2 or TRBV6-3 to TRBJ2-6; unclear D gene. The CDR3 totals 16 residues. The ends were cut back, 5 bases at V and 0 bases at J, with 11 bases in the middle. Per the germline V gene, CDR1 is MNHEY and CDR2 is SVGEGT. CDR3 DNA sequence: TGTGCCAGCAGTGACGGCAGACTCTCTGGGGCCAACGTCCTGACTTTC. Protein product: CASSDGRLSGANVLTF.

This clonotype was recorded at least ten times. The CDR3 reads CASSLFPTGSSYNEQFF. CDR3 in DNA: TGTGCCAGCAGTCTCTTCCCGACAGGTAGCTCCTACAATGAGCAGTTCTTC. This chain joins TRBV28 and TRBJ2-1, with D tentatively TRBD1 (6 bases). The V gene's germline CDR1 is MDHEN and CDR2 SYDVKM. This CDR3 region has 17 residues. The ends were cut back, 5 bases at V and 0 bases at J, with 17 bases in the middle.

The table lists this clonotype with a few counts. The chain recombines TRBV7-2 with TRBJ2-1; D may be TRBD1 or TRBD2 (5 bases each). V lost 1 base and J 4 bases, leaving 11 bases between the germline ends. The CDR3 length is 15 residues. Germline V gene sequence: CDR1 SGHTA, CDR2 FQGNSA. CDR3 bases: TGTGCCAGCAGCTTAGTCCCGGGGCCATACAATGAGCAGTTCTTC. Its translation: CASSLVPGPYNEQFF.

This clonotype has a count of ten or more. The chain is built from TRBV28 and TRBJ1-5; D remains unclear. Germline assignment: CDR1 MDHEN and CDR2 SYDVKM. V was shortened by 5 bases and J by 2 bases, with 16 bases between the two germline ends. The length of the CDR3 is 16 residues. CDR3 residues: CASSQPAVSRNQPQHF. Here the CDR3 DNA reads TGTGCCAGCAGTCAACCGGCAGTTTCGCGCAATCAGCCCCAGCATTTT.

This clonotype was seen ten or more times. CDR3 loop: CASSFRDREYNEQFF. The CDR3 DNA is TGTGCCAGCAGCTTCCGGGACAGGGAATACAATGAGCAGTTCTTC. The V and J genes are TRBV7-2 and TRBJ2-1, with 9 positions matching TRBD1. There are 15 residues in the CDR3. CDR1 is SGHTA and CDR2 is FQGNSA in the germline V gene. The ends lost 3 bases at V and 4 bases at J; junction bases unmatched: 4.

The CDR3 DNA is TGTGCCAGCAGCAGGACTAACCAAGAGACCCAGTACTTC. Protein sequence: CASSRTNQETQYF. J is TRBJ2-5 and V is TRBV6-2 or TRBV6-3; D is perhaps TRBD2 (6 bases). Trimming stripped 6 bases from V and 0 bases from J, with 8 bases between. There are 13 residues in the CDR3. CDR1 is MNHEY, CDR2 SVGEGT, per germline.

V gene TRBV6-1 combines with J gene TRBJ1-1; the D is unclear. The CDR3 spans 14 residues. Germline CDR1 MNHNS, CDR2 SASEGT. The V end lost 6 bases, the J end lost 2 bases, and 13 bases lay between the germline ends. The CDR3 sequence: CASRDMGLNTEAFF. Here the CDR3 DNA reads TGTGCCAGCAGGGATATGGGCCTTAACACTGAAGCTTTCTTT.

J is TRBJ2-2 and V is TRBV6-2 or TRBV6-3, with D maybe TRBD2 (5 bases). CDR3 size: 14 residues. The ends were cut back, 4 bases at V and 4 bases at J, with 10 bases in the middle. Germline assignment: CDR1 MNHEY and CDR2 SVGEGT. CDR3 loop: CASSLAAATGELFF. In DNA form, the CDR3 reads TGTGCCAGCAGTTTAGCAGCGGCCACCGGGGAGCTGTTTTTT.

The V call is TRBV11-2, the J call TRBJ1-1; tentatively, D is TRBD1 (5 bases). This CDR3 is built from 12 residues. CDR1 SGHAT and CDR2 FQNNGV come from the germline V gene. Trimming removed 3 bases at V and 11 bases at J, with 13 bases between. The CDR3 region is CASSLDMGWAFF. As DNA, the CDR3 is TGTGCCAGCAGCTTGGACATGGGTTGGGCTTTCTTT.

This clonotype has just a few counts. A read error may produce the germline difference seen at one junction end. The chain uses TRBV6-1 and TRBJ2-1; a possible D gene is TRBD2 (5 bases). Germline CDR1 MNHNS, CDR2 SASEGT. The CDR3 runs to 15 residues. The CDR3 DNA is TGTGCCAGCAGTGGGTCCCTCACTAGTTACAGTGAGCAGTTCTTC. It codes for CASSGSLTSYSEQFF.

This clonotype was seen many times. The V call is TRBV2, the J call TRBJ1-4; no clear D gene. CDR1 SNHLY and CDR2 FYNNEI come from the germline V gene. V was trimmed by 7 bases and J by 7 bases, leaving 7 bases between them. The CDR3 totals 11 residues. The CDR3 DNA sequence: TGTGCCAGCACCTTGGGTGAAAAACTGTTTTTT. It translates to CASTLGEKLFF.

Points on this clonotype: At one end the junction does not follow the germline gene, possibly because of a read error. This chain uses TRBV7-2 with TRBJ2-2; 13 bases match TRBD2. Germline assignment: CDR1 SGHTA and CDR2 FQGNSA. The CDR3 is 18 residues long. The CDR3 sequence: CASSLLPLAGGGTGELVF. CDR3 nucleotide sequence: TGTGCCAGCAGCTTACTCCCACTAGCGGGAGGGGGTACCGGGGAGCTGGTTTTT.

This clonotype appeared a few times. The rearrangement joins TRBV19 to TRBJ2-7; 9 nucleotides align to TRBD2. The length of the CDR3 is 16 residues. In germline, CDR1 is LNHDA, CDR2 SQIVND (reference sequence). J lost 6 bases, V lost 6 bases, and 15 bases had no gene match. The CDR3 DNA follows: TGTGCCAGTAGCCTCGCCGGGGGAGCGGGAGGAGGCGAGCAGTACTTC. It translates to CASSLAGGAGGGEQYF.

There are a few counts of this clonotype. The chain couples TRBV20-1 to TRBJ2-7, with TRBD2 matching over 10 bases. The V segment lost 5 bases and the J segment 4 bases; nucleotides outside the gene matches: 11. CDR3 length: 15 amino acids. Germline-derived CDR1 and CDR2 are DFQATT and SNEGSKA (reference sequence). CDR3 sequence: CSAVDSSGGTYEQYF. CDR3 bases: TGCAGTGCTGTAGACTCTAGCGGGGGTACGTACGAGCAGTACTTC.

In its sample, this clonotype was seen many times. The chain links TRBV12-5 to TRBJ2-1; D not certain. Germline V lookup: CDR1 LGHNT, CDR2 FRNRAP. The V end was cut by 1 base, the J end by 5 bases, with 12 bases between. This CDR3 is 15 amino acids long. Here the CDR3 reads CASGLGALSNNEQFF. As DNA, the CDR3 is TGTGCTAGTGGTTTGGGGGCCCTCTCGAACAATGAGCAGTTCTTC.

Notes on this clonotype: This could be a read error, since a much larger clone is one nucleotide away. The chain joins TRBV13 to TRBJ2-3; TRBD1 might be the D (5 bases). The V gene lost 5 bases and the J gene lost 3 bases, with 12 bases spanning the gap. Germline-derived CDR1 and CDR2 are PRHDT and FYEKMQ (reference sequence). This CDR3 spans 14 amino acids. CDR3 bases: TGTGCCAGCAGCCAACAGACAGAGACAGATACGCAGTATTTT. Amino acids: CASSQQTETDTQYF.

This sequence joins TRBV4-3 and TRBJ2-1, with 8 nucleotides matching TRBD1. The trim removed 4 bases at V and 3 bases at J, leaving 8 bases unmatched. CDR1 LGHNA and CDR2 YSLEER come from the germline V gene. This CDR3 region has 16 residues. CDR3 in DNA: TGCGCCAGCAGCCTATCGGACAGGGCGGGCTACAATGAGCAGTTCTTC. Residues: CASSLSDRAGYNEQFF.